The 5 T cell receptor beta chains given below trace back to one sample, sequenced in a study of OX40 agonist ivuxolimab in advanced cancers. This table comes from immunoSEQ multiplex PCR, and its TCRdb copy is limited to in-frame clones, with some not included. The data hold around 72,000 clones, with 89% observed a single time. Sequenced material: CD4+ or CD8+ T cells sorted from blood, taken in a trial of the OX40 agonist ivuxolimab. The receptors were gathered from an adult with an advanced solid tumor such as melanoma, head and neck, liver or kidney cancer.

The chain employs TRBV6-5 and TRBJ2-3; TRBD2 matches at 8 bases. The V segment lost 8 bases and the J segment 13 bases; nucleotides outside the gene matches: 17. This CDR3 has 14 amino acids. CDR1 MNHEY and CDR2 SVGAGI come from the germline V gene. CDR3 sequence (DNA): TGTGCCAGCCGTAATCCCGGGACTAGGGGGAGGGAGTATTTT. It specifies CASRNPGTRGREYF.

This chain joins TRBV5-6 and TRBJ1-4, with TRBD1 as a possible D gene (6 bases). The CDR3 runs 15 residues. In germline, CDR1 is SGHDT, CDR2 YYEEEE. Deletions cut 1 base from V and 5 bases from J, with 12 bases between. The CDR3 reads CASSLLGGRNEKLFF. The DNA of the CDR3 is TGTGCCAGCAGCTTGCTCGGGGGCAGGAATGAAAAACTGTTTTTT.

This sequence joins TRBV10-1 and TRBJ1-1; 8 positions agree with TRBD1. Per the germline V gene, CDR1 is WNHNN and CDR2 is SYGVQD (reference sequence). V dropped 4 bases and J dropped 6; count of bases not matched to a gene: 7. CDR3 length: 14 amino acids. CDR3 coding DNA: TGCGCCAGCAGTGCCGGACAGGGATTCGCTGAAGCTTTCTTT. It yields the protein CASSAGQGFAEAFF.

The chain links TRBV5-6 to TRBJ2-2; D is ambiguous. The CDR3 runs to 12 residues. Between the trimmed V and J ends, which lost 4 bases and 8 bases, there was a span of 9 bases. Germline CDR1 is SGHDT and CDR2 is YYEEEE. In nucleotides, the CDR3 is TGTGCCAGCAGCCTCCACGCTGGGGAGCTGTTTTTT. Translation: CASSLHAGELFF. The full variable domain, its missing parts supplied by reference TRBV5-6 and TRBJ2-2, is DAGVTQSPTHLIKTRGQQVTLRCSPKSGHDTVSWYQQALGQGPQFIFQYYEEEERQRGNFPDRFSGHQFPNYSSELNVNALLLGDSALYLCASSLHAGELFFGEGSRLTVL.

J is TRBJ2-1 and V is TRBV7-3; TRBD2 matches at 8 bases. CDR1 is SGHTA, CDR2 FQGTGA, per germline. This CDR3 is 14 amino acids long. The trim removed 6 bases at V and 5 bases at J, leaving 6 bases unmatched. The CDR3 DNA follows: TGTGCCAGCAGACTGACTAGCGATAACAATGAGCAGTTCTTC. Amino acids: CASRLTSDNNEQFF.